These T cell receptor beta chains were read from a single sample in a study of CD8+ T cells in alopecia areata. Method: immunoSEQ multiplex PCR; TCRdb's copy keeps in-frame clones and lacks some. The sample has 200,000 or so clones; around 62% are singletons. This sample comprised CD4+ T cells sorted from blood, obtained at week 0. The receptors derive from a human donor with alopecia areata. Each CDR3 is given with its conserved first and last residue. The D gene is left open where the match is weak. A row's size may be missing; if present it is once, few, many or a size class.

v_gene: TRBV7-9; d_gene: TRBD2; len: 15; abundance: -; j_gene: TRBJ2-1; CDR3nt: TGTGCCAGCAGGGGGCCGGGACTAGCGGGAAATGAGCAGTTCTTC; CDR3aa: CASRGPGLAGNEQFF
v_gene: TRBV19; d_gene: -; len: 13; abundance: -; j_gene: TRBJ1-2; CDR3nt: TGTGCCAGTAGTCCGGACGAAATTGGGGGCTACACCTTC; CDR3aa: CASSPDEIGGYTF
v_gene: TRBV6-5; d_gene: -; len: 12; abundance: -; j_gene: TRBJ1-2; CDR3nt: TGTGCCAGCAAGGAATTCGGGGCTGGCTACACCTTC; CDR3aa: CASKEFGAGYTF
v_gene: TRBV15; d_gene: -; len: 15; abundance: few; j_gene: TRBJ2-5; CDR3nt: TGTGCCACCAGCAGAGGGTCGACCGGACGGGAGACCCAGTACTTC; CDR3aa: CATSRGSTGRETQYF
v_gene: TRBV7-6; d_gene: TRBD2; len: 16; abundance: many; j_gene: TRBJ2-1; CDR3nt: TGTGCCAGCAGCCGAACAGCGGGAGCCCTTAGCAATGAGCAGTTCTTC; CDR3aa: CASSRTAGALSNEQFF
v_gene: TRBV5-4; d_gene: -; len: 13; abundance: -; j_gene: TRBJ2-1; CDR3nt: TGTGCCAGCAGCTTGGTGGGCAGTAATGAGCAGTTCTTC; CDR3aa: CASSLVGSNEQFF
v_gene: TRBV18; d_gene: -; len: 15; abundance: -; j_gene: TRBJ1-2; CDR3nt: TGTGCCAGCTCACCACAGGCCGGGGAAGGCTATGGCTACACCTTC; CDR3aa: CASSPQAGEGYGYTF
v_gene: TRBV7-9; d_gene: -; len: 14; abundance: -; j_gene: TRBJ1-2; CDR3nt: TGTGCCAGCAGCTCAATTAGAGAACCCTATGGCTACACCTTC; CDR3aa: CASSSIREPYGYTF
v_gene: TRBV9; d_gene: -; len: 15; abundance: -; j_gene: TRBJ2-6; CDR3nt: TGTGCCAGCAGCGTAGAAAGGGCTGGGGCCAACGTCCTGACTTTC; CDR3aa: CASSVERAGANVLTF
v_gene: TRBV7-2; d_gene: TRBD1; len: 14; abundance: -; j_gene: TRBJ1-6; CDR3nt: TGTGCCAGCAGCCGACAGGGAATGAATTCACCCCTCCACTTT; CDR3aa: CASSRQGMNSPLHF
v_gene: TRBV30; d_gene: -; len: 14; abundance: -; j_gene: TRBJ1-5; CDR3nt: TGTGCCTGGAGTGTAAGGGGAGCTGCTCAGCCCCAGCATTTT; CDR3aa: CAWSVRGAAQPQHF
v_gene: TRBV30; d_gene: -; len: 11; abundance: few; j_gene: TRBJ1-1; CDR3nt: TGTGCCTGGAGTTTAGCCCGGGAAGCTTTCTTT; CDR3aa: CAWSLAREAFF
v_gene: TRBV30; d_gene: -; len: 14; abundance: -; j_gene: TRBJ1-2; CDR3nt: TGTGCCTGGAGTTACCTCGGGGAAAACTATGGCTACACCTTC; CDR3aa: CAWSYLGENYGYTF
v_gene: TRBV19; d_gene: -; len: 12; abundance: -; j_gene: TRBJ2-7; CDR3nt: TGTGCCAGCTTGGGACATCTCAGCGAGCAGTACTTC; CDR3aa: CASLGHLSEQYF
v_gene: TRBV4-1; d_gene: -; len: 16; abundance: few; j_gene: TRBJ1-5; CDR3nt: TGCGCCAGCAGCCAAAAGATTCAGATAGACAATCAGCCCCAGCATTTT; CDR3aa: CASSQKIQIDNQPQHF
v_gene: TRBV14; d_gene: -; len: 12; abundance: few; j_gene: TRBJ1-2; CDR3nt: TGTGCCAGCAGCCAAATCCGCTATGGCTACACCTTC; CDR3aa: CASSQIRYGYTF
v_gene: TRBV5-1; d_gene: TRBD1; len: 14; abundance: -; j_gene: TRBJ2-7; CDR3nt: TGCGCCAGCAGCTCGATCGGACAGGCCTACGAGCAGTACTTC; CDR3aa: CASSSIGQAYEQYF
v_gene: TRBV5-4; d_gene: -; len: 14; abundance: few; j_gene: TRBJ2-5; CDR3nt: TGTGCCAGCAGCCACCCTAGCGACCAAGAGACCCAGTACTTC; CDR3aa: CASSHPSDQETQYF
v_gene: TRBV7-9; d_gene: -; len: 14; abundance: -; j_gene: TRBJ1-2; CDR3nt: TGTGCCAGCAGCATCCGGGACGGCATAGGTGGCTACACCTTC; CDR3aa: CASSIRDGIGGYTF
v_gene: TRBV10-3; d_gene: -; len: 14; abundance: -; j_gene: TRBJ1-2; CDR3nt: TGTGCCATCAGTTCACAGGGAACTAACTATGGCTACACCTTC; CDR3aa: CAISSQGTNYGYTF